These T cell receptor beta chains were read from a single sample in a study of T cell repertoires in cytomegalovirus infection. TCRdb analysed the reads with MiXCR anew, one entry per CDR3 protein. The sample shows 250,000 or so distinct CDR3 sequences, 9% to 15% of them seen only once. The sequencing input was PBMCs. Every receptor here comes from a human donor in good health (CMV status not recorded). Some clones in this sample may be carry-over from other donors' samples. CDR3s include the opening cysteine and the closing phenylalanine or tryptophan. The order of the fields is CDR3 protein, CDR3 DNA, D gene, clone size, V gene, J gene. The D gene is left open where the match is weak. Part of the rows lack a size; the others show once, few, many or a class for expanded clones.

CASSRMTSTRTDTQYF	TGTGCCAGCAGCCGGATGACTAGCACACGCACAGATACGCAGTATTTT	TRBD2	many	TRBV7-2	TRBJ2-3
CASSLSPVGSSYEQYF	TGTGCCAGCAGTTTATCTCCTGTGGGCTCTTCTTACGAGCAGTACTTC	.	.	TRBV27	TRBJ2-7
CASSSETGQGTDTQYF	TGTGCCAGCTCGTCAGAAACGGGACAGGGCACAGATACGCAGTATTTT	TRBD1	.	TRBV18	TRBJ2-3
CASSQDSWTWLFTGELFF	TGTGCCAGCAGCCAAGACTCATGGACATGGTTGTTTACCGGGGAGCTGTTTTTT	.	.	TRBV14	TRBJ2-2
CSARPGYQETQYF	TGCAGTGCTAGGCCAGGATACCAAGAGACCCAGTACTTC	.	.	TRBV20-1	TRBJ2-5
CASSWTGPYEQYF	TGCGCCAGCAGCTGGACAGGGCCCTACGAGCAGTACTTC	TRBD1	few	TRBV5-1	TRBJ2-7
CASTPRGDSYEQYF	TGCGCCAGCACCCCTCGTGGAGATTCATACGAGCAGTACTTC	.	few	TRBV5-1	TRBJ2-7
CASSSSGTGFYGYTF	TGTGCCAGCAGTTCCTCCGGGACAGGGTTCTATGGCTACACCTTC	TRBD1	.	TRBV28	TRBJ1-2
CASSPRENTYEQYF	TGTGCCAGCAGCCCAAGGGAAAATACCTACGAGCAGTACTTC	.	many	TRBV7-3	TRBJ2-7
CSVSQGPSSYNEQFF	TGCAGCGTTTCTCAGGGGCCTAGCTCCTACAATGAGCAGTTCTTC	.	.	TRBV29-1	TRBJ2-1
CASSRDASSGNTIYF	TGTGCCAGCAGCAGGGACGCGAGCTCTGGAAACACCATATATTTT	.	few	TRBV2	TRBJ1-3
CASSLSRTNEQFF	TGTGCCAGCAGCCTCTCGAGGACCAATGAGCAGTTCTTC	.	many	TRBV7-2	TRBJ2-1
CASSGSGTGTRETQYF	TGTGCCAGCAGCGGATCCGGGACAGGGACGCGAGAGACCCAGTACTTC	TRBD1	.	TRBV5-5	TRBJ2-5
CASSLKGEAISGQFF	TGTGCCAGCAGCTTAAAGGGGGAAGCAATAAGCGGGCAGTTCTTC	.	many	TRBV7-2	TRBJ2-1
CSARDRKGGNYEQYF	TGCAGTGCTAGAGATCGGAAGGGAGGGAACTACGAGCAGTACTTC	TRBD2	.	TRBV20-1	TRBJ2-7